The 24 T cell receptor beta chains below were found in one sample sequenced in a study of T cell responses to AZD1222 COVID-19 vaccine (TCRdb year 2021). This specimen's time point label, interpreted: about 28 days (+/-7) after the second vaccine dose. Receptor amplification or capture employed the immunoSEQ multiplex PCR assay. The table comes from immuneACCESS by way of TCRdb, which keeps in-frame sequences with V and J called. Part of the clones is missing from these tables; in studies checked, under half for an unresolved V gene and the rest for unknown reasons. The sample yields approximately 130,000 clones; approximately 91% were counted once. The ten largest clonotypes hold over 5% of the sample. The source material was peripheral blood, sampled 28 days after the second AZD1222 dose. The receptors were sampled from an adult who received the AZD1222 COVID-19 vaccine.

V gene TRBV6-5 combines with J gene TRBJ2-7, with a tentative D call TRBD1 (6 bases). This CDR3 is 15 amino acids long. V gave up 8 bases and J gave up 7 bases, with 24 bases separating them. CDR1 is MNHEY and CDR2 is SVGAGI in the germline V gene. The chain's CDR3 is CASSNPQGSEGEQYF. CDR3 DNA sequence: TGTGCCAGCTCGAACCCCCAGGGGTCCGAGGGGGAGCAGTACTTC.

This chain links TRBV3-1 (or the pseudogene TRBV3-2) with TRBJ2-7; 8 nucleotides align to TRBD1. V shed 4 bases and J 6 bases; nucleotides not matched to a gene: 5. The CDR3 extends over 13 amino acids. From germline, CDR1 is LGHDT and CDR2 YNNKEL (reference sequence). CDR3 nucleotides: TGTGCCAGCAGCCTCACAGACAGGGGCGAGCAGTACTTC. It specifies CASSLTDRGEQYF.

This chain joins TRBV7-9 and TRBJ2-3, with D perhaps being TRBD1 or TRBD2 (5 bases each). The CDR3 has 14 amino acids. CDR1 is SEHNR and CDR2 is FQNEAQ in the germline V gene (reference sequence). Trimming left V 5 bases short and J 2 bases short, with 11 bases between. This CDR3 reads CASSPREYTDTQYF. DNA for the CDR3: TGTGCCAGCAGCCCCAGGGAGTACACAGATACGCAGTATTTT.

The chain is built from TRBV11-2 and TRBJ1-2; the D is unclear. CDR3 length: 13 residues. Germline CDR1 and CDR2: SGHAT and FQNNGV. V was cut by 2 bases and J by 4 bases, with 8 bases left in between. The DNA for the CDR3 is TGTGCCAGCAGCTTATCTACCCCCTATGGCTACACCTTC. Protein product: CASSLSTPYGYTF.

This sequence joins TRBV29-1 and TRBJ1-1; D is unresolved. The CDR3 has 11 residues. CDR1 SQVTM and CDR2 ANQGSEA come from the germline V gene. With 6 bases removed from V and 11 bases from J, the gap between germline ends came to 16 bases. The CDR3 loop reads CSVRIGFSAFF. Written as DNA, the CDR3 is TGCAGCGTCCGAATTGGGTTCAGCGCTTTCTTT. The variable domain in full, with the rest retrieved from reference TRBV29-1 and TRBJ1-1, is SAVISQKPSRDICQRGTSLTIQCQVDSQVTMMFWYRQQPGQSLTLIATANQGSEATYESGFVIDKFPISRPNLTFSTLTVSNMSPEDSSIYLCSVRIGFSAFFGQGTRLTVV.

This chain connects TRBV7-8 to TRBJ1-2; the D gene is possibly TRBD1 (6 bases). The length of the CDR3 is 14 residues. V lost 3 bases and J 0 bases, leaving 8 bases between the germline ends. From germline, CDR1 is SGHVS and CDR2 FQNEAQ. The CDR3 region has the DNA TGTGCCAGCAGCTTTACAGGGACTAACTATGGCTACACCTTC. This sequence encodes CASSFTGTNYGYTF. The variable domain in full, with the rest retrieved from reference TRBV7-8 and TRBJ1-2, is GAGVSQSPRYKVAKRGQDVALRCDPISGHVSLFWYQQALGQGPEFLTYFQNEAQLDKSGLPSDRFFAERPEGSVSTLKIQRTQQEDSAVYLCASSFTGTNYGYTFGSGTRLTVV.

This chain joins TRBV20-1 and TRBJ2-5; D is unresolved. Germline loops: CDR1 DFQATT, CDR2 SNEGSKA (reference sequence). The V end was cut by 4 bases, the J end by 5 bases, with 8 bases between. The CDR3 contains 11 residues. In DNA, the CDR3 is TGCAGTGCTACCCGGTCGGAGACCCAGTACTTC. This sequence encodes CSATRSETQYF.

The chain is built from TRBV12-3 or TRBV12-4 and TRBJ1-5, with D possibly being TRBD1 (6 bases). This CDR3 is built from 13 residues. V was shortened by 2 bases and J by 5 bases, with 7 bases between the two germline ends. Here the CDR3 reads CASSLKGDQPQHF. The CDR3 DNA sequence: TGTGCCAGCAGTTTAAAGGGGGATCAGCCCCAGCATTTT.

V and J are TRBV29-1 and TRBJ2-5; D is perhaps TRBD1 (6 bases). This CDR3 contains 13 residues. V was shortened by 7 bases and J by 2 bases, with 14 bases between the two germline ends. Germline CDR1 and CDR2: SQVTM and ANQGSEA. This CDR3 is CSARRTVQETQYF. As DNA, the CDR3 is TGCAGCGCCCGCCGGACAGTACAAGAGACCCAGTACTTC. Using reference TRBV29-1 and TRBJ2-5 for the parts outside the CDR3, the full variable domain is SAVISQKPSRDICQRGTSLTIQCQVDSQVTMMFWYRQQPGQSLTLIATANQGSEATYESGFVIDKFPISRPNLTFSTLTVSNMSPEDSSIYLCSARRTVQETQYFGPGTRLLVL.

This clone is a singleton in its sample. The genes are TRBV3-1 (or the pseudogene TRBV3-2) and TRBJ2-1, with D possibly matching TRBD2 (5 bases). V was pared by 1 base and J by 7 bases, with 11 bases between. Looked up from germline, CDR1 is LGHDT and CDR2 is YNNKEL (reference sequence). CDR3 length: 14 amino acids. The CDR3 region is CASSQGNLANEQFF. DNA of the CDR3: TGTGCCAGCAGCCAAGGAAATCTAGCAAATGAGCAGTTCTTC.

CDR3 region: CASSQAGTGYQPQHF. The CDR3 DNA is TGTGCCAGCAGCCAAGCGGGGACCGGCTATCAGCCCCAGCATTTT. The V call is TRBV3-1 (or the pseudogene TRBV3-2), the J call TRBJ1-5; D is perhaps TRBD1 (5 bases). Trimming took 1 base from V and 5 from J, leaving 12 bases between them. The CDR3 spans 15 residues. Germline V lookup: CDR1 LGHDT, CDR2 YNNKEL (reference sequence).

The chain joins TRBV27 to TRBJ2-3; D ambiguous. The CDR3 runs 14 residues. Germline CDR1 reads MNHEY; CDR2 reads SMNVEV (reference sequence). V lost 2 bases to trimming and J lost 0 bases, with 6 bases between them. CDR3 protein: CASSLGFSTDTQYF. In DNA, the CDR3 is TGTGCCAGCAGTTTAGGGTTTAGCACAGATACGCAGTATTTT.

The rearrangement uses TRBV5-8 and TRBJ1-5; D is possibly TRBD1 (6 bases). The CDR3 covers 15 residues. Looked up from germline, CDR1 is SGHTS and CDR2 is YDEGEE. V was pared by 0 bases and J by 0 bases, with 7 bases between. CDR3 coding DNA: TGTGCCAGCAGCTTGGGGGACACTAGCAATCAGCCCCAGCATTTT. Translation: CASSLGDTSNQPQHF.

This clone was picked up a small number of times. V usage is TRBV30 and J usage is TRBJ2-2, with 13 bases lining up with TRBD2. After removal of 5 bases from V and 5 bases from J, the junction contained 2 bases not matched to a gene. CDR3 length: 14 residues. The germline V gene has CDR1 GTSNPN and CDR2 SVGIG (reference sequence). The CDR3 DNA reads TGTGCCTGGCGACTAGCGGGGGGTACCGGGGAGCTGTTTTTT. Protein product: CAWRLAGGTGELFF. Drawing the rest from reference TRBV30 and TRBJ2-2, the complete variable domain is SQTIHQWPATLVQPVGSPLSLECTVEGTSNPNLYWYRQAAGRGLQLLFYSVGIGQISSEVPQNLSASRPQDRQFILSSKKLLLSDSGFYLCAWRLAGGTGELFFGEGSRLTVL.

The CDR3 loop is CASSLGQAALKLFF. Written as DNA, the CDR3 is TGTGCCAGCAGCTTAGGGCAGGCCGCGCTAAAACTGTTTTTT. The J gene is TRBJ1-4, the V gene TRBV7-9; unclear D gene. The length of the CDR3 is 14 residues. In germline, CDR1 is SEHNR, CDR2 FQNEAQ (reference sequence). V was pared by 1 base and J by 10 bases, with 13 bases between.

The V and J genes are TRBV4-2 and TRBJ2-7, with D tentatively TRBD1 or TRBD2 (5 bases each). The CDR3 consists of 15 residues. Per germline, CDR1 LGHNA and CDR2 YNFKEQ. Trimming left V 4 bases short and J 0 bases short, with 13 bases between. The CDR3 reads CASSPGTPSSYEQYF. The CDR3 DNA sequence: TGTGCCAGCAGCCCTGGGACGCCCAGCTCCTACGAGCAGTACTTC.

V usage is TRBV7-2 and J usage is TRBJ2-3; 11 bases map to TRBD1. Germline assignment: CDR1 SGHTA and CDR2 FQGNSA. V was pared by 4 bases and J by 2 bases, with 8 bases of the junction left unmatched. The CDR3 covers 17 residues. In DNA form, the CDR3 reads TGTGCCAGCAGCTCCCCCCCCGGACAGGGGGCCACAGATACGCAGTATTTT. Translating gives CASSSPPGQGATDTQYF.

The chain is built from TRBV19 and TRBJ1-5, with D unresolved. The CDR3 contains 13 residues. CDR1 LNHDA and CDR2 SQIVND come from the germline V gene (reference sequence). V was clipped by 6 bases and J by 5 bases, with 11 bases between them. The CDR3 sequence is CASSTRSHQPQHF. CDR3 DNA sequence: TGTGCCAGTAGCACCCGCAGTCATCAGCCCCAGCATTTT.

Written as DNA, the CDR3 is TGTGCCAGCAGTGTGGAGAACCGTCGAAATCAGCCCCAGCATTTT. As protein: CASSVENRRNQPQHF. The chain has TRBV2 and TRBJ1-5; D is unresolved. This CDR3 is built from 15 residues. Germline-derived CDR1 and CDR2 are SNHLY and FYNNEI. V was clipped by 4 bases and J by 4 bases, with 14 bases between them.

The chain combines TRBV7-6 with TRBJ1-4, with TRBD1 as a possible D gene (6 bases). The ends were cut back, 6 bases at V and 6 bases at J, with 17 bases in the middle. The CDR3 has 15 residues. Looked up from germline, CDR1 is SGHVS and CDR2 is FNYEAQ. In DNA, the CDR3 is TGTGCCAGCAGTGATACAACAGGGATTCATGAAAAACTGTTTTTT. Protein: CASSDTTGIHEKLFF.

This clone was recorded once. Other DNA variants within this sample encode the same CDR3. The rearrangement links TRBV7-9 to TRBJ1-2; D ambiguous. CDR1 and CDR2 from the germline V gene are SEHNR and FQNEAQ (reference sequence). The V gene lost 0 bases and the J gene lost 5 bases, with 1 base spanning the gap. The CDR3 covers 11 residues. CDR3 DNA: TGTGCCAGCAGCTTAGCGTATGGCTACACCTTC. It is translated as CASSLAYGYTF.

The chain uses TRBV18 and TRBJ2-7, with D hard to call. V was cut by 3 bases and J by 6 bases, with 9 bases left in between. The CDR3 has 12 amino acids. Germline lookup yields CDR1 KGHSH and CDR2 LQKENI. The CDR3 nucleotides read TGTGCCAGCTCACCGCAGACGGGCGAGCAGTACTTC. Its translation is CASSPQTGEQYF.

The chain links TRBV7-2 to TRBJ2-7; no firm D call. This CDR3 contains 14 residues. CDR1 and CDR2 from the germline V gene are SGHTA and FQGNSA. The V end lost 1 base, the J end lost 0 bases, and 7 bases lay between the germline ends. CDR3 DNA: TGTGCCAGCAGCTTAGATGTGAGCTCCTACGAGCAGTACTTC. Amino acid sequence: CASSLDVSSYEQYF.

The J gene is TRBJ2-3, the V gene TRBV5-1; the D gene is possibly TRBD1 (5 bases). V was pared by 1 base and J by 1 base, with 10 bases between. Germline V gives CDR1 SGHRS, CDR2 YFSETQ. CDR3 length equals 15 residues. The CDR3, as DNA: TGCGCCAGCAGCTTGCAGGACATCGGCACAGATACGCAGTATTTT. Translation gives CASSLQDIGTDTQYF. The full variable domain, with the rest looked up from reference TRBV5-1 and TRBJ2-3, is KAGVTQTPRYLIKTRGQQVTLSCSPISGHRSVSWYQQTPGQGLQFLFEYFSETQRNKGNFPGRFSGRQFSNSRSEMNVSTLELGDSALYLCASSLQDIGTDTQYFGPGTRLTVL.